The present T cell receptor (beta chain) was sequenced within a study of identical twins. A template switching step contributed a universal primer site, while unique molecular identifiers were present in the cDNA. TCRdb re-derived calls from the 5' RACE reads in MiXCR, one entry per CDR3 protein. This table holds fewer than 650,000 distinct CDR3 sequences, under 8.5% found once. Comments on this clonotype: The antigen is unknown.

Study results and limitations: Sharing of beta out-of-frame sequences by twins showed a weaker excess.

After removal of 6 bases from V and 3 bases from J, the junction contained 8 bases not matched to a gene. Germline V gene sequence: CDR1 SEHNR, CDR2 FQNEAQ (reference sequence). This CDR3 is built from 17 residues. These same records also appear under a second study, on yellow fever vaccine responses in identical twins.

This chain uses TRBV7-9 with TRBJ2-1, with TRBD2 matching 13 bases. Sequenced: PBMCs. This clonotype was obtained from a woman aged 18-35 years in good health. The CDR3 loop is CASRRTSGGQSYNEQFF. CDR3 nucleotides: TGTGCCAGCAGGAGGACTAGCGGGGGCCAAAGCTACAATGAGCAGTTCTTC.